This is a list of T cell receptor beta chains from one sample in a study of blood T cell repertoires in COVID-19. Sequencing was performed with immunoSEQ multiplex PCR; in TCRdb, only in-frame clones are kept and a portion is missing. The profile shows over 250,000 clones, about nine tenths of them singletons. Input material: PBMCs or T cells enriched from blood (not recorded which). All receptors derive from a woman aged 55-69 years who had recovered from COVID-19. The CDR3 runs from the conserved cysteine through the conserved F or W. The order of the fields is clone size, J gene, D gene, V gene, CDR3 DNA, CDR3 protein. A D gene is named only where the DNA matches it firmly. Expanded clones get a size class; other rows say once, few or many, or leave the size out.

clone_size: NA; j_call: TRBJ2-1; d_call: TRBD2; v_call: TRBV14; cdr3_nt: TGTGCCAGCAGCCGTCCTAGCGGACGCTACAATGAGCAGTTCTTC; cdr3_aa: CASSRPSGRYNEQFF
clone_size: once; j_call: TRBJ2-7; d_call: TRBD2; v_call: TRBV7-9; cdr3_nt: TGTGCCAGCAGCTTTAGCGGGACTTGGTATTCGCAGTACTTC; cdr3_aa: CASSFSGTWYSQYF
clone_size: once; j_call: TRBJ2-1; d_call: NA; v_call: TRBV28; cdr3_nt: TGTGCCAGCAGTCCCTATGATGAGCAGTTCTTC; cdr3_aa: CASSPYDEQFF
clone_size: once; j_call: TRBJ1-1; d_call: TRBD1; v_call: TRBV11-3; cdr3_nt: TGTGCCAGCAGCCTTACAGGGGTGAACACTGAAGCTTTCTTT; cdr3_aa: CASSLTGVNTEAFF
clone_size: NA; j_call: TRBJ1-3; d_call: NA; v_call: TRBV7-9; cdr3_nt: TGTGCCAGCAGCTTAGCTGGGGGGAGCTCTGGAAACACCATATATTTT; cdr3_aa: CASSLAGGSSGNTIYF
clone_size: NA; j_call: TRBJ1-2; d_call: TRBD1; v_call: TRBV2; cdr3_nt: TGTGCCAGCAGTCTGGACAGGGTCGGTGGCTACACCTTC; cdr3_aa: CASSLDRVGGYTF
clone_size: once; j_call: TRBJ1-2; d_call: TRBD1; v_call: TRBV6-5; cdr3_nt: TGTGCCAGCAGGGCCACAGGGGACTATGGCTACACCTTC; cdr3_aa: CASRATGDYGYTF
clone_size: few; j_call: TRBJ2-7; d_call: TRBD2; v_call: TRBV9; cdr3_nt: TGTGCCAGCAGCGTAGGGACTAGCGTATCCTACGAGCAGTACTTC; cdr3_aa: CASSVGTSVSYEQYF
clone_size: NA; j_call: TRBJ1-1; d_call: NA; v_call: TRBV2; cdr3_nt: TGTGCCAGCAGGCGTGAAGAGAACACTGAAGCTTTCTTT; cdr3_aa: CASRREENTEAFF
clone_size: NA; j_call: TRBJ2-2; d_call: TRBD2; v_call: TRBV12-5; cdr3_nt: TGTGCTAGTGGTTTGGGGGAGGGACTAGCGGGATCGAACACCGGGGAGCTGTTTTTT; cdr3_aa: CASGLGEGLAGSNTGELFF
clone_size: NA; j_call: TRBJ2-7; d_call: NA; v_call: TRBV27; cdr3_nt: TGTGCCAGCAGCCCCGGCCCGGGGGTCCACGAGCAGTACTTC; cdr3_aa: CASSPGPGVHEQYF
clone_size: NA; j_call: TRBJ1-2; d_call: TRBD1; v_call: TRBV19; cdr3_nt: TGTGCCAGTATGGCGGACAGGGGGCGTACCTATGGCTACACCTTC; cdr3_aa: CASMADRGRTYGYTF
clone_size: once; j_call: TRBJ2-7; d_call: TRBD1; v_call: TRBV28; cdr3_nt: TGTGCCAGCCCACCCAGGGACAGAGAGGGGGAGCAGTACTTC; cdr3_aa: CASPPRDREGEQYF
clone_size: NA; j_call: TRBJ2-1; d_call: TRBD2; v_call: TRBV7-6; cdr3_nt: TGTGCCAGCAGCTTAGAGGGGGCCTCGACTAGCGGGAATGAGCAGTTCTTC; cdr3_aa: CASSLEGASTSGNEQFF
clone_size: NA; j_call: TRBJ2-6; d_call: NA; v_call: TRBV10-1; cdr3_nt: TGCGCCAGTGGCGAAGGTGGGGCCGGAGGGGCCAACGTCCTGACTTTC; cdr3_aa: CASGEGGAGGANVLTF
clone_size: NA; j_call: TRBJ1-4; d_call: NA; v_call: TRBV5-1; cdr3_nt: TGCGCCAGCAGCTTGGACGTGGCCGAAGTAAAACTGTTTTTT; cdr3_aa: CASSLDVAEVKLFF
clone_size: NA; j_call: TRBJ1-2; d_call: NA; v_call: TRBV27; cdr3_nt: TGTGCCAGCAGTTTAGGACACTCAACGGGCTACACCTTC; cdr3_aa: CASSLGHSTGYTF
clone_size: few; j_call: TRBJ1-3; d_call: NA; v_call: TRBV9; cdr3_nt: TGTGCCAGCAGCGTAGGAGGCGTCTCTGGAAACACCATATATTTT; cdr3_aa: CASSVGGVSGNTIYF
clone_size: once; j_call: TRBJ2-1; d_call: TRBD2; v_call: TRBV7-9; cdr3_nt: TGTGCCAGCAGCGCCACTAGCGGGAGGGCCGTTGAGCAGTTCTTC; cdr3_aa: CASSATSGRAVEQFF
clone_size: NA; j_call: TRBJ2-2; d_call: NA; v_call: TRBV9; cdr3_nt: TGTGCCAGCAGCGTCGGCGGGAACACCGGGGAGCTGTTTTTT; cdr3_aa: CASSVGGNTGELFF
clone_size: few; j_call: TRBJ2-1; d_call: NA; v_call: TRBV2; cdr3_nt: TGTGCCAGCAGTCTCCGGGACTTGACTCAAGAGCAGTTCTTC; cdr3_aa: CASSLRDLTQEQFF
clone_size: NA; j_call: TRBJ1-2; d_call: TRBD1; v_call: TRBV28; cdr3_nt: TGTGCCAGCAGTTTAACCCAGGGGGGTGGCTACACCTTC; cdr3_aa: CASSLTQGGGYTF
clone_size: NA; j_call: TRBJ2-7; d_call: NA; v_call: TRBV4-1; cdr3_nt: TGCGCCAGCAGCCATGTAGGCCGGGAATACTACGAGCAGTACTTC; cdr3_aa: CASSHVGREYYEQYF
clone_size: NA; j_call: TRBJ2-3; d_call: NA; v_call: TRBV7-6; cdr3_nt: TGTGCCAGCAGCTTAGTCCTGACAGATACGCAGTATTTT; cdr3_aa: CASSLVLTDTQYF
clone_size: NA; j_call: TRBJ2-3; d_call: TRBD1; v_call: TRBV5-4; cdr3_nt: TGTGCCAGCAGCCTTGGGGACAGGGACACAGATACGCAGTATTTT; cdr3_aa: CASSLGDRDTDTQYF
clone_size: NA; j_call: TRBJ1-5; d_call: NA; v_call: TRBV2; cdr3_nt: TGTGCCAGCAGCGACGGCTCGCAGGGGAATCAGCCCCAGCATTTT; cdr3_aa: CASSDGSQGNQPQHF
clone_size: NA; j_call: TRBJ2-1; d_call: TRBD2; v_call: TRBV27; cdr3_nt: TGTGCCAGCAGAACACCGAGGACTAGCGGCAATGAGCAGTTCTTC; cdr3_aa: CASRTPRTSGNEQFF
clone_size: NA; j_call: TRBJ1-2; d_call: NA; v_call: TRBV30; cdr3_nt: TGTGCCTGGAGTCGGCGGGGGCGGTCCGATGGCTACACCTTC; cdr3_aa: CAWSRRGRSDGYTF
clone_size: NA; j_call: TRBJ1-4; d_call: NA; v_call: TRBV28; cdr3_nt: TGTGCCAGCAGTCCTCCGGGAGCAACTAATGAAAAACTGTTTTTT; cdr3_aa: CASSPPGATNEKLFF
clone_size: NA; j_call: TRBJ2-7; d_call: NA; v_call: TRBV24-1; cdr3_nt: TGTGCCACCAGTGACGCGTACGAGCAGTACTTC; cdr3_aa: CATSDAYEQYF
clone_size: NA; j_call: TRBJ2-3; d_call: TRBD2; v_call: TRBV5-6; cdr3_nt: TGTGCCAGCAGCGGACTAGCGGGAGTGGTTACGCAGTATTTT; cdr3_aa: CASSGLAGVVTQYF
clone_size: NA; j_call: TRBJ2-3; d_call: TRBD2; v_call: TRBV10-3; cdr3_nt: TGTGCCATCAGCTTAGCGGGAGAAGCAGATACGCAGTATTTT; cdr3_aa: CAISLAGEADTQYF
clone_size: NA; j_call: TRBJ1-1; d_call: NA; v_call: TRBV29-1; cdr3_nt: TGCAGCGTCTCCGGACAGATGAACACTGAAGCTTTCTTT; cdr3_aa: CSVSGQMNTEAFF
clone_size: NA; j_call: TRBJ1-5; d_call: TRBD1; v_call: TRBV28; cdr3_nt: TGTGCCAGCAGGTCTGACAGGGCTGATAGCAATCAGCCCCAGCATTTT; cdr3_aa: CASRSDRADSNQPQHF
clone_size: NA; j_call: TRBJ1-2; d_call: TRBD1; v_call: TRBV7-2; cdr3_nt: TGTGCCAGCAGCTATAGGACAGGGGACTATGGCTACACCTTC; cdr3_aa: CASSYRTGDYGYTF
clone_size: NA; j_call: TRBJ2-1; d_call: NA; v_call: TRBV9; cdr3_nt: TGTGCCAGCAGCGACAACCGGGACTTGAACGGCAATGAGCAGTTCTTC; cdr3_aa: CASSDNRDLNGNEQFF
clone_size: NA; j_call: TRBJ1-3; d_call: NA; v_call: TRBV3-1/TRBV3-2; cdr3_nt: TGTGCCAGCAGCCAAGGACAGCACTCTGGAAACACCATATATTTT; cdr3_aa: CASSQGQHSGNTIYF
clone_size: NA; j_call: TRBJ1-1; d_call: NA; v_call: TRBV18; cdr3_nt: TGTGCCAGCTCACTCCAACAGAACACTGAAGCTTTCTTT; cdr3_aa: CASSLQQNTEAFF
clone_size: NA; j_call: TRBJ1-5; d_call: NA; v_call: TRBV29-1; cdr3_nt: TGCAGCGCTATCGACAGAACAAACTATAGCAATCAGCCCCAGCATTTT; cdr3_aa: CSAIDRTNYSNQPQHF
clone_size: NA; j_call: TRBJ2-3; d_call: NA; v_call: TRBV24-1; cdr3_nt: TGTGCCACCAGTGACCCTTCAGATACGCAGTATTTT; cdr3_aa: CATSDPSDTQYF
clone_size: once; j_call: TRBJ2-7; d_call: NA; v_call: TRBV5-1; cdr3_nt: TGCGCCAGCAGCCTCACCTTAGATACCCCCGGGGAGCAGTACTTC; cdr3_aa: CASSLTLDTPGEQYF
clone_size: NA; j_call: TRBJ2-5; d_call: TRBD1; v_call: TRBV2; cdr3_nt: TGTGCCAGCGACAGGGGGGGAGAGACCCAGTACTTC; cdr3_aa: CASDRGGETQYF
clone_size: NA; j_call: TRBJ1-1; d_call: TRBD1; v_call: TRBV2; cdr3_nt: TGTGCCAGCCAGGACAGGGTCGGCACTGAAGCTTTCTTT; cdr3_aa: CASQDRVGTEAFF
clone_size: NA; j_call: TRBJ2-1; d_call: NA; v_call: TRBV7-3; cdr3_nt: TGTGCCAGCAGCTTATCGGTGACAGGCTCTAATGAGCAGTTCTTC; cdr3_aa: CASSLSVTGSNEQFF
clone_size: NA; j_call: TRBJ1-1; d_call: TRBD1; v_call: TRBV4-2; cdr3_nt: TGTGCCAGCAGCCCTCGGGACAGGGACGATACTGAAGCTTTCTTT; cdr3_aa: CASSPRDRDDTEAFF
clone_size: NA; j_call: TRBJ2-1; d_call: NA; v_call: TRBV25-1; cdr3_nt: TGTGCCAGCTTCGACGGGTACAATGAGCAGTTCTTC; cdr3_aa: CASFDGYNEQFF
clone_size: NA; j_call: TRBJ2-5; d_call: TRBD1; v_call: TRBV5-1; cdr3_nt: TGCGCCAGCAGCTTGGTAATGGGGGACAGTCAAGAGACCCAGTACTTC; cdr3_aa: CASSLVMGDSQETQYF
clone_size: NA; j_call: TRBJ2-1; d_call: NA; v_call: TRBV10-2; cdr3_nt: TGCGCCAGCAGCATGACTAGCAATGAGCAGTTCTTC; cdr3_aa: CASSMTSNEQFF
clone_size: NA; j_call: TRBJ1-1; d_call: TRBD1; v_call: TRBV7-3; cdr3_nt: TGTGCCAGCAGCGCAGGGGGTCCGAACACTGAAGCTTTCTTT; cdr3_aa: CASSAGGPNTEAFF
clone_size: NA; j_call: TRBJ2-6; d_call: NA; v_call: TRBV3-1/TRBV3-2; cdr3_nt: TGTGCCAGCAGTCAACCAGGGGCCAACGTCCTGACTTTC; cdr3_aa: CASSQPGANVLTF
clone_size: NA; j_call: TRBJ2-3; d_call: NA; v_call: TRBV18; cdr3_nt: TGTGCCAGCTCACCTGAGACAGGCTCGAGGACAGATACGCAGTATTTT; cdr3_aa: CASSPETGSRTDTQYF
clone_size: NA; j_call: TRBJ2-3; d_call: TRBD2; v_call: TRBV5-1; cdr3_nt: TGCGCCAGCAGTGCACTAGCGGGGCCCACGGATACGCAGTATTTT; cdr3_aa: CASSALAGPTDTQYF
clone_size: NA; j_call: TRBJ1-4; d_call: NA; v_call: TRBV5-1; cdr3_nt: TGCGCCAGCAGCTTAGACAGCGCGGATGAAAAACTGTTTTTT; cdr3_aa: CASSLDSADEKLFF
clone_size: NA; j_call: TRBJ2-5; d_call: TRBD2; v_call: TRBV6-4; cdr3_nt: TGTGCCAGCAGTCCCTCAGCGGGAGGCCAAGAGACCCAGTACTTC; cdr3_aa: CASSPSAGGQETQYF